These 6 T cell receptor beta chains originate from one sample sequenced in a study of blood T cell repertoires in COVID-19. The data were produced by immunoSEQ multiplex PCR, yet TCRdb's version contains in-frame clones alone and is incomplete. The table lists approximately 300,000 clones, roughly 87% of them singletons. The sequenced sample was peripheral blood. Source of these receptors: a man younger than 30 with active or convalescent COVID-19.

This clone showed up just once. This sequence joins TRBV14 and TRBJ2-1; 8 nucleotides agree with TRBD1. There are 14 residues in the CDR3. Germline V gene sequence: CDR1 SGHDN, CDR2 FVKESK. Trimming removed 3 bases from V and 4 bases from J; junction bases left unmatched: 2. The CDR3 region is CASSHRTGYNEQFF. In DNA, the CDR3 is TGTGCCAGCAGCCACCGGACAGGGTACAATGAGCAGTTCTTC.

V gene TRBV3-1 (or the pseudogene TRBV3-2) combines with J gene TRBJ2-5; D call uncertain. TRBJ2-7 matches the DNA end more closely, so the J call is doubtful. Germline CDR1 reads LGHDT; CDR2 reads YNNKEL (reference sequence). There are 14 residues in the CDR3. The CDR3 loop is CASSQESRLYEQYF. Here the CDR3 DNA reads TGTGCCAGCAGCCAAGAGTCTAGGCTCTACGAGCAGTACTTC.

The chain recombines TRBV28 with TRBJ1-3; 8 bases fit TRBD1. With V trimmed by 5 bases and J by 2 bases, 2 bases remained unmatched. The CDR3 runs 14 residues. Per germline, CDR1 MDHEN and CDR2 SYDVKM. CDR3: CASSPTGAGNTIYF. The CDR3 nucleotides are TGTGCCAGCAGTCCGACAGGGGCTGGAAACACCATATATTTT.

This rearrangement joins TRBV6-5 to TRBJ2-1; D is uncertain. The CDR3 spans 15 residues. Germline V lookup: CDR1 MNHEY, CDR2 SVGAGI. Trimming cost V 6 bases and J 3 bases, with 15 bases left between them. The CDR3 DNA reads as TGTGCCAGCAGGACGACAAGAAGATACTACAATGAGCAGTTCTTC. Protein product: CASRTTRRYYNEQFF.

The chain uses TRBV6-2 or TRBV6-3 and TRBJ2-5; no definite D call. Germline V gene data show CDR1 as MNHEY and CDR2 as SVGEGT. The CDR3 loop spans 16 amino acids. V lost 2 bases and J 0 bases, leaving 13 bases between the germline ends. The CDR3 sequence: CASSYLQAFHQETQYF. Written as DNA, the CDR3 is TGTGCCAGCAGTTACCTGCAGGCCTTCCACCAAGAGACCCAGTACTTC.

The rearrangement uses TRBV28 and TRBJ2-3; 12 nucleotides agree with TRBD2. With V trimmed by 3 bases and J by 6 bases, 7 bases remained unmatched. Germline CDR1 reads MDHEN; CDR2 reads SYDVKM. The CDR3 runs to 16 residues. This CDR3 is CASSLTSGSSFDTQYF. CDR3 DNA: TGTGCCAGCAGTTTGACTAGCGGGAGTAGTTTTGATACGCAGTATTTT. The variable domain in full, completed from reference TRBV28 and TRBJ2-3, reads DVKVTQSSRYLVKRTGEKVFLECVQDMDHENMFWYRQDPGLGLRLIYFSYDVKMKEKGDIPEGYSVSREKKERFSLILESASTNQTSMYLCASSLTSGSSFDTQYFGPGTRLTVL.